The 22 T cell receptor beta chains reported below all come from one sample, sequenced in a study of T cell responses to AZD1222 COVID-19 vaccine. The data were produced by immunoSEQ multiplex PCR, yet TCRdb's version contains in-frame clones alone and is incomplete. The sample carries some 150,000 clones, approximately 85% recorded once. The sequencing used peripheral blood, collected 28 days after the second dose of the MenACWY control vaccine. These receptors were obtained from an adult who received the MenACWY meningococcal vaccine as a control.

This chain joins TRBV27 and TRBJ2-1, with TRBD2 matching over 10 bases. Germline assignment: CDR1 MNHEY and CDR2 SMNVEV (reference sequence). V lost 0 bases, J lost 9 bases, and 14 bases stayed unmatched. The CDR3 length is 18 residues. This CDR3 is CASSLSKRGASGSSEQFF. The CDR3 nucleotides are TGTGCCAGCAGTTTATCTAAGAGGGGTGCTAGCGGGAGTAGTGAGCAGTTCTTC.

V gene TRBV19 combines with J gene TRBJ1-4; TRBD1 is a possible D gene (6 bases). Per germline, CDR1 LNHDA and CDR2 SQIVND (reference sequence). The CDR3 length is 16 residues. Trimming removed 5 bases from V and 4 bases from J, with 17 bases in between. CDR3 sequence reads: CASSPRGQISNEKLFF. CDR3 nucleotides: TGTGCCAGTAGTCCGCGAGGACAGATTAGTAATGAAAAACTGTTTTTT.

The chain carries TRBV6-5 and TRBJ1-5, with a weak D call TRBD1 (6 bases). Trimming pared 6 bases from V and 7 bases from J, leaving 19 bases between. This CDR3 comprises 15 residues. Germline V gene data show CDR1 as MNHEY and CDR2 as SVGAGI. The CDR3 here is CASRATGALGQPQHF. CDR3 bases: TGTGCCAGCAGGGCCACGGGGGCTTTAGGGCAGCCCCAGCATTTT.

The genes are TRBV5-1 and TRBJ1-4, with D perhaps matching TRBD1 (6 bases). V was trimmed by 4 bases and J by 5 bases, leaving 24 bases between them. Germline CDR1 is SGHRS and CDR2 is YFSETQ. The CDR3 sequence is 18 residues long. DNA of the CDR3: TGCGCCAGCAGCCTGCGATCCATGACAGGATTAAGGAATGAAAAACTGTTTTTT. It codes for CASSLRSMTGLRNEKLFF. Full variable domain (remainder filled in from reference TRBV5-1 and TRBJ1-4): KAGVTQTPRYLIKTRGQQVTLSCSPISGHRSVSWYQQTPGQGLQFLFEYFSETQRNKGNFPGRFSGRQFSNSRSEMNVSTLELGDSALYLCASSLRSMTGLRNEKLFFGSGTQLSVL.

This clone was seen only a few times. V usage is TRBV4-3 and J usage is TRBJ2-1; D remains unclear. The CDR3 is 15 residues long. V was pared by 4 bases and J by 3 bases, with 13 bases between. From germline, CDR1 is LGHNA and CDR2 YSLEER. The CDR3 nucleotides are TGCGCCAGCAGCCCGGAAAAGGTGCTCTACAATGAGCAGTTCTTC. It yields the protein CASSPEKVLYNEQFF.

The chain combines TRBV28 with TRBJ1-2; the D gene is possibly TRBD1 (5 bases). The germline V and J ends were trimmed by 8 bases and 2 bases, with 12 bases remaining between them. The CDR3 is 13 amino acids. Germline values: CDR1 MDHEN, CDR2 SYDVKM. The CDR3 sequence is CASARGPNYGYTF. The CDR3 bases are TGTGCCAGCGCGCGGGGCCCGAACTATGGCTACACCTTC.

This chain connects TRBV7-2 to TRBJ2-1; TRBD1 aligns across 8 bases. The CDR3 consists of 15 residues. After removal of 3 bases from V and 3 bases from J, the junction contained 4 bases not matched to a gene. Germline V gives CDR1 SGHTA, CDR2 FQGNSA. In nucleotides, the CDR3 is TGTGCCAGCAGCTTCGACAGGGGATTCTACAATGAGCAGTTCTTC. This translates into CASSFDRGFYNEQFF.

The CDR3 sequence is CASSPTGGFWKQYF. CDR3 coding DNA: TGTGCCAGCAGCCCCACCGGGGGGTTTTGGAAGCAGTACTTC. This chain connects TRBV5-8 to TRBJ2-7, with 7 nucleotides matching TRBD2. Germline V gene lookup returns CDR1 SGHTS and CDR2 YDEGEE. The trim removed 4 bases at V and 8 bases at J, leaving 12 bases unmatched. The CDR3 contains 14 residues.

The gene calls are TRBV9 and TRBJ2-3; TRBD2 aligns across 9 bases. Germline V CDR1 and CDR2: SGDLS, YYNGEE. The CDR3 is made up of 19 amino acids. The junction had 20 bases not matched to a gene; V was cut back by 3 bases and J by 6 bases. The chain's CDR3 is CASSARLAGGGAGGDTQYF. The CDR3 region has the DNA TGTGCCAGCAGCGCCCGCCTCGCCGGCGGGGGGGCGGGAGGGGATACGCAGTATTTT.

The rearrangement uses TRBV11-3 and TRBJ1-5; possibly TRBD1 for D (6 bases). The ends were cut back, 3 bases at V and 4 bases at J, with 10 bases in the middle. The CDR3 extends over 14 amino acids. CDR1 and CDR2 (germline): SGHNT, YENEEA. CDR3 DNA: TGTGCCAGCAGCTTTTCAGGGGCTAATCAGCCCCAGCATTTT. Translation gives CASSFSGANQPQHF.

The rearrangement uses TRBV5-4 and TRBJ2-3; D possibly matches TRBD1 or TRBD2 (5 bases each). CDR1 and CDR2 from the germline V gene are SGHNT and YYREEE (reference sequence). Between the trimmed V and J ends, which lost 4 bases and 6 bases, there was a span of 12 bases. This CDR3 is 13 amino acids long. The CDR3 nucleotides read TGTGCCAGCAGCCCATTTTGGGGGGATACGCAGTATTTT. Its translation is CASSPFWGDTQYF. The full variable domain, its missing parts supplied by reference TRBV5-4 and TRBJ2-3, is ETGVTQSPTHLIKTRGQQVTLRCSSQSGHNTVSWYQQALGQGPQFIFQYYREEENGRGNFPPRFSGLQFPNYSSELNVNALELDDSALYLCASSPFWGDTQYFGPGTRLTVL.

The chain employs TRBV6-5 and TRBJ1-3; unclear D gene. The germline CDR1 and CDR2 sequences are MNHEY and SVGAGI. The germline V and J ends were trimmed by 8 bases and 0 bases, with 8 bases remaining between them. The CDR3 runs to 13 residues. This CDR3 reads CASQRTSGNTIYF. The CDR3 DNA reads TGTGCCAGCCAAAGGACCTCTGGAAACACCATATATTTT.

The V gene is TRBV11-2, the J gene TRBJ2-3; TRBD1 matches at 7 bases. CDR1 is SGHAT, CDR2 FQNNGV, per germline. This CDR3 has 14 residues. Trimming took 4 bases from V and 5 from J; bases not matched to a gene: 6. In DNA, the CDR3 is TGTGCCAGCAGCTCAGGACAGGTAGGAGATACGCAGTATTTT. The encoded protein is CASSSGQVGDTQYF.

The rearrangement joins TRBV6-5 to TRBJ2-2; 8 bases agree with TRBD1. The V and J ends lost 8 bases and 5 bases, in that order; junction bases with no gene match: 7. The CDR3 loop spans 14 amino acids. Germline CDR1 MNHEY, CDR2 SVGAGI. The CDR3 sequence is CASSFGQGTGELFF. In DNA form, the CDR3 reads TGTGCCAGCTCCTTTGGACAGGGAACCGGGGAGCTGTTTTTT.

The chain carries TRBV18 and TRBJ1-5, with 8 nucleotides matching TRBD1. The CDR3 contains 15 residues. V trimming: 3 bases; J trimming: 2 bases; junction bases outside the gene matches: 3. From germline, CDR1 is KGHSH and CDR2 LQKENI. This CDR3 reads CASSPTGAGNQPQHF. As DNA, the CDR3 is TGTGCCAGCTCACCGACAGGGGCAGGCAATCAGCCCCAGCATTTT.

This clone was observed once. This rearrangement joins TRBV6-6 to TRBJ1-1; 8 nucleotides match TRBD1. This CDR3 spans 14 amino acids. CDR1 is MNHNY and CDR2 is SVGAGI in the germline V gene (reference sequence). After removal of 6 bases from V and 5 bases from J, the junction contained 8 bases not matched to a gene. In DNA form, the CDR3 reads TGTGCCAGCAGCCCAGCAGGGGGCAGGACTGAAGCTTTCTTT. This translates into CASSPAGGRTEAFF.

The J gene is TRBJ2-4, the V gene TRBV2, with D maybe TRBD2 (5 bases). Trimming left V 3 bases short and J 2 bases short, with 11 bases between. This CDR3 region has 15 residues. Germline CDR1 reads SNHLY; CDR2 reads FYNNEI. The chain's CDR3 is CASSERRQSKNIQYF. In nucleotides, the CDR3 is TGTGCCAGCAGTGAGAGGAGGCAATCCAAAAACATTCAGTACTTC.

This chain links TRBV5-6 with TRBJ2-7; D unclear. V was shortened by 0 bases and J by 6 bases, with 4 bases between the two germline ends. The CDR3 is 11 residues long. Germline-derived CDR1 and CDR2 are SGHDT and YYEEEE. CDR3 DNA: TGTGCCAGCAGCTTGGAGTCCGAGCAGTACTTC. Amino acid sequence: CASSLESEQYF.

The chain is built from TRBV28 and TRBJ2-2, with 8 bases identical to TRBD1. The V gene's germline CDR1 is MDHEN and CDR2 SYDVKM. This CDR3 is 14 amino acids long. V gave up 8 bases and J gave up 1 base; unmatched junction bases: 3. The CDR3 region has the DNA TGTGCCAGCCTCGACAGGGGGAACACCGGGGAGCTGTTTTTT. Its protein is CASLDRGNTGELFF.

The rearrangement links TRBV11-2 to TRBJ2-7, with TRBD2 matching over 10 bases. The CDR3 has 15 residues. J gave up 3 bases and V 5 bases, and 7 bases lay outside the gene matches. Germline V gives CDR1 SGHAT, CDR2 FQNNGV. The CDR3 DNA reads as TGTGCCAGCAGCCCCGTAAGACTAGCGGGCTACGAGCAGTACTTC. This translates into CASSPVRLAGYEQYF.

J is TRBJ2-1 and V is TRBV7-7; 7 nucleotides align to TRBD2. The length of the CDR3 is 16 residues. CDR1 and CDR2 from the germline V gene are SSHAT and FNYEAQ (reference sequence). The V gene end was trimmed by 1 base and the J gene end by 1 base; junction bases not matched to a gene: 4. The CDR3 is CASSLDSSGSYNEQFF. DNA of the CDR3: TGTGCCAGCAGCTTAGATTCTAGCGGTTCCTACAATGAGCAGTTCTTC.

This clone occurred once. CDR3 region: CASRPGLAPGELFF. In DNA, the CDR3 is TGTGCCAGCAGGCCGGGACTAGCGCCCGGGGAGCTGTTTTTT. This chain links TRBV6-5 with TRBJ2-2; TRBD2 matches at 10 bases. Germline loops: CDR1 MNHEY, CDR2 SVGAGI. CDR3 length equals 14 residues. V shed 6 bases, J shed 6 bases, and the junction held 4 bases outside the gene matches.